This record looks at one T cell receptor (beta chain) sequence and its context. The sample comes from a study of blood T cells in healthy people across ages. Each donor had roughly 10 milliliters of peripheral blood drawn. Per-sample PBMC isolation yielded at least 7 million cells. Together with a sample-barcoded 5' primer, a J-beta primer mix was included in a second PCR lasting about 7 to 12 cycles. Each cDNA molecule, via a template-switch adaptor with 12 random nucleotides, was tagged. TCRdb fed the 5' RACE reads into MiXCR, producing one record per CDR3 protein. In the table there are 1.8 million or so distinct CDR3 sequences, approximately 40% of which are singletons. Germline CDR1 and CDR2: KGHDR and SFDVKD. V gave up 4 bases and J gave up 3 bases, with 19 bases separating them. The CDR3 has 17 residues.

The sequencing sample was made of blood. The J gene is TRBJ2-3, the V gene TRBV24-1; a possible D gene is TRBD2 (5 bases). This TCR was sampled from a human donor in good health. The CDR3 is CATSDPGLPHRTDTQYF. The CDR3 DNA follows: TGTGCCACCAGTGACCCCGGACTTCCTCATCGGACAGATACGCAGTATTTT.